This T cell receptor (beta chain) was profiled in a study of blood T cells in healthy people across ages (dated by TCRdb to the mid-2010s). Broadly, across the study: Template switching captured roughly one uniquely barcoded TCR beta cDNA molecule per two T cells in model experiments. To track age-related changes in TCR beta repertoire diversity, the study relied on deep sequencing normalized with unique cDNA molecular identifiers. The donors were divided into four age groups: young (average approximately 15 years), middle-aged (approximately 39), aged (under 70) and long-lived (around 80). The study analyzed two additional independent replicas of 1 million unique cDNA reads from the same blood draw for two donors, one aged 18 to 30 and one aged 80 or older. Donors of different ages were randomly distributed across sequencing lanes to avoid experimental bias.

The CDR3 covers 13 residues, taking in both the cysteine and the phenylalanine. Only CDR3 DNA remains: 39 bases, in frame from the first base. V and J are truncated by 1 base and 5 bases respectively, leaving an intervening sequence of 8 bases. The 39 donors, aged about 6 to 100 years, were systemically healthy Caucasian individuals from Russia. Each donor gave roughly 9.5 milliliters of peripheral blood, collected into EDTA-treated Vacutainer tubes. Ficoll-Paque density-gradient centrifugation was used to isolate PBMCs, with at least 6.5 million obtained per sample. Total RNA, at least 5.5 micrograms per sample, was extracted from PBMCs with Trizol reagent. The percentages of naive CD45RAhigh/CD27high T cells were determined by flow cytometry on a PBMC aliquot from every donor. This clonotype showed up just a few times. The antigen this receptor binds is unknown. Base qualities are not provided; no much larger clone lies one nucleotide away.

The library was prepared using 5' RACE. These reads were obtained on an Illumina HiSeq 2500. The second PCR ran for about 6 to 12 cycles and used a J-beta primer mix along with a sample-barcoded 5' primer. A template-switch 5' adaptor carrying 12 random nucleotides introduced a unique molecular identifier onto each TCR beta cDNA molecule. At least 2.5 million CDR3-containing paired-end reads were obtained from each sample. The Mint cDNA synthesis kit, primed by a TRBC-specific oligonucleotide, was used to synthesize first-strand cDNA from all RNA. Following uracil-DNA glycosylase treatment, all cDNA underwent a first 18-cycle PCR with the universal primers M1SS and BC2_uni_R. The authors processed their data as follows. For normalization, 1 million high-quality reads, each with a distinct molecular identifier, were randomly selected from each sample. Reads with shared molecular identifiers were discarded instead of being binned into consensus sequences. CDR3 identification, clonotype clustering and error correction used MiTCR with a Q25 quality threshold and the strictest error-elimination algorithm. Lower-bound total TCR beta diversity was estimated with a nonparametric unseen species model using Euler transformation. TCRdb reworked the public reads: Q25 trimming with fastp, MiXCR clone assembly, productive beta chains retained. Entries are consolidated by CDR3 protein sequence, retaining the most common genes and DNA. These V and J calls rely on TCRdb rather than the paper's analysis. Present in this sample are 1 million to 1.2 million distinct CDR3 sequences, more than 30% of which were seen just once. Together, the top ten hold about an eighth of the sample.

The investigation overall reported the following: Observed TCR beta diversity per million T cells fell roughly linearly with age, and a significant reduction was already apparent by age roughly 40. Because profiling used bulk unsorted PBMCs, naive and antigen-experienced compartments could not be compared conclusively. Because donor CMV infection status was unknown, age-related changes in expanded clonotypes were potentially confounded. Estimates of total diversity from one million sequenced T cells were regarded as lower bounds and underestimates. A strong correlation was found between observed TCR beta diversity and the percentage of naive T cells measured by flow cytometry. Compared with the aged group, more naive CD4+ T cells, fewer expanded clones and increased TCR diversity were shown by the long-lived group, suggesting age selection.

Sequenced material: blood. The clonotype was recovered from a man between 18 and 35 years old in good health. This sequence uses TRBV12-3 or TRBV12-4 and TRBJ1-2, with the identity of the D gene unclear. Read as DNA, the sequence is TGTGCCAGCAGTTTAGGGTCTGAGTATGGCTACACCTTC. The encoded protein is CASSLGSEYGYTF.